These T cell receptor beta chains were read from a single sample in a study of blood T cell repertoires in COVID-19. Libraries were prepared by immunoSEQ multiplex PCR; TCRdb keeps only in-frame clonotypes and omits some of them. The data show under 550,000 clones, 85% to 90% seen once. Source material: peripheral blood. These receptors all come from a man in his late teens or twenties with COVID-19, enrolled during active disease. Both conserved end residues are part of each CDR3. D genes are given only for firm matches. Size is stated for part of the rows, as once, few or many counts, or as a class when the clone is expanded.

clone size	J gene	D gene	V gene	CDR3 protein	CDR3 DNA
-	TRBJ2-3	TRBD2	TRBV6-1	CASSDSGRAGQETQYF	TGTGCCAGCAGTGATAGCGGGAGGGCCGGTCAGGAGACGCAGTATTTT
-	TRBJ2-5	TRBD1	TRBV29-1	CSVRGQGRETQYF	TGCAGCGTGCGGGGACAGGGGAGGGAGACCCAGTACTTC
-	TRBJ1-2	-	TRBV19	CASSPTGSYGYTF	TGTGCCAGTAGCCCGACTGGAAGCTATGGCTACACCTTC
-	TRBJ2-7	TRBD2	TRBV7-9	CASSFGGRAREQYF	TGTGCCAGCAGCTTCGGCGGGAGGGCGCGAGAGCAGTACTTC
-	TRBJ2-2	-	TRBV4-1	CASSPTGTRDGELFF	TGCGCCAGCAGCCCGACCGGGACACGGGACGGGGAGCTGTTTTTT
-	TRBJ1-2	-	TRBV27	CASTPHPGSNYGYTF	TGTGCCAGCACCCCGCACCCAGGGTCTAACTATGGCTACACCTTC
-	TRBJ2-7	TRBD2	TRBV19	CASSKRLAGSSYEQYF	TGTGCCAGTAGTAAGAGGCTAGCGGGGAGCTCCTACGAGCAGTACTTC
few	TRBJ1-5	-	TRBV24-1	CATSDARAYQPQHF	TGTGCCACCAGTGACGCCAGGGCGTATCAGCCCCAGCATTTT
-	TRBJ2-1	TRBD2	TRBV9	CASSVGASGRGNEQFF	TGTGCCAGCAGCGTAGGAGCTAGCGGGAGGGGCAATGAGCAGTTCTTC
-	TRBJ1-3	-	TRBV18	CASSTVDKDHTIYF	TGTGCCAGCTCAACTGTCGACAAAGACCACACCATATATTTT
-	TRBJ1-1	TRBD1	TRBV5-4	CASSVGTGEAFF	TGTGCCAGCAGCGTGGGGACAGGTGAAGCTTTCTTT
-	TRBJ2-3	-	TRBV9	CASSVETTQYF	TGTGCCAGCAGCGTGGAGACTACGCAGTATTTT
-	TRBJ1-1	-	TRBV29-1	CSVETTQGRLEAFF	TGCAGCGTTGAAACCACACAGGGCAGGCTTGAAGCTTTCTTT
-	TRBJ2-7	TRBD1	TRBV9	CASSAGTGGASRAYEQYF	TGTGCCAGCAGCGCCGGGACAGGGGGCGCCTCAAGGGCCTACGAGCAGTACTTC
-	TRBJ1-2	-	TRBV5-4	CASSFRDFNYGYTF	TGTGCCAGCAGTTTCCGGGACTTTAACTATGGCTACACCTTC
-	TRBJ2-7	TRBD2	TRBV27	CASSSGTSHEQYF	TGTGCCAGCAGTTCCGGGACTAGCCACGAGCAGTACTTC
-	TRBJ2-3	TRBD2	TRBV23-1	CASSQGSGLVTDTQYF	TGCGCCAGCAGTCAAGGGTCGGGACTAGTGACAGATACGCAGTATTTT
-	TRBJ2-3	-	TRBV5-4	CASSFGQITDTQYF	TGTGCCAGCAGCTTCGGACAGATTACAGATACGCAGTATTTT
once	TRBJ2-7	-	TRBV7-8	CASSLARTRLSSYEQYF	TGTGCCAGCAGCTTAGCGCGCACTAGGCTGAGCTCCTACGAGCAGTACTTC
-	TRBJ2-2	-	TRBV19	CASSTTQQGSVFISGELFF	TGTGCCAGTAGTACGACTCAACAGGGATCGGTGTTTATATCAGGGGAGCTGTTTTTT
-	TRBJ2-2	TRBD2	TRBV25-1	CASTGTSKSGELFF	TGTGCCAGCACCGGGACTAGCAAATCCGGGGAGCTGTTTTTT
once	TRBJ1-2	TRBD1	TRBV19	CASSEPGTGAIYGYTF	TGTGCCAGTAGTGAACCCGGGACAGGGGCTATCTATGGCTACACCTTC
-	TRBJ1-1	-	TRBV7-2	CTSSLVLGDTEAFF	TGTACCAGCAGCTTAGTCTTAGGGGACACTGAAGCTTTCTTT
-	TRBJ1-2	TRBD1	TRBV7-9	CASSDTGEYGYTF	TGTGCCAGCAGCGACACAGGGGAGTATGGCTACACCTTC
-	TRBJ1-6	-	TRBV18	CASSPFDTANSPLHF	TGTGCCAGCTCACCGTTTGACACCGCAAATTCACCCCTCCACTTT
-	TRBJ2-3	TRBD1	TRBV5-1	CASSVQGAEADTQYF	TGCGCCAGCAGCGTACAGGGGGCTGAGGCAGATACGCAGTATTTT
-	TRBJ2-3	TRBD2	TRBV3-1/TRBV3-2	CASSSTSGRTDTQYF	TGTGCCAGCAGCAGTACTAGCGGGAGAACAGATACGCAGTATTTT
few	TRBJ2-5	TRBD1	TRBV5-1	CASSLWDSQETQYF	TGCGCCAGCAGCTTGTGGGACAGCCAAGAGACCCAGTACTTC
-	TRBJ1-2	-	TRBV27	CASSFQGFYGYTF	TGTGCCAGCAGTTTTCAGGGCTTCTATGGCTACACCTTC
-	TRBJ2-7	TRBD1	TRBV7-8	CASSAGGGEQYF	TGTGCCAGCAGCGCAGGGGGTGGCGAGCAGTACTTC
once	TRBJ1-2	-	TRBV12-3/TRBV12-4	CASTMQGFGYTF	TGTGCCAGCACAATGCAGGGTTTTGGCTACACCTTC
-	TRBJ1-2	TRBD1	TRBV5-4	CASSPARQGPYGYTF	TGTGCCAGCAGCCCCGCCCGACAGGGTCCCTATGGCTACACCTTC
-	TRBJ1-1	TRBD1	TRBV7-9	CASSRTGRSTEAFF	TGTGCCAGCAGTCGGACAGGGCGTAGCACTGAAGCTTTCTTT
-	TRBJ2-1	TRBD2	TRBV11-2	CASSIQAGANYEQFF	TGTGCCAGCAGCATTCAAGCGGGAGCTAACTATGAGCAGTTCTTC
-	TRBJ2-7	TRBD2	TRBV11-2	CASSPGLARTYEQYF	TGTGCCAGCAGCCCGGGACTAGCGAGAACCTACGAGCAGTACTTC
-	TRBJ2-7	-	TRBV20-1	CSAHGSYEQYF	TGCAGTGCTCACGGGTCCTACGAGCAGTACTTC
once	TRBJ2-1	TRBD2	TRBV9	CASSVGTSGNEQFF	TGTGCCAGCAGCGTAGGGACTAGCGGGAATGAGCAGTTCTTC
-	TRBJ2-7	TRBD2	TRBV5-4	CASSLGLADLYEQYF	TGTGCCAGCAGCTTGGGACTAGCGGACCTTTACGAGCAGTACTTC
-	TRBJ1-1	-	TRBV20-1	CSAIINTEAFF	TGCAGTGCTATAATCAACACTGAAGCTTTCTTT
-	TRBJ2-1	-	TRBV30	CAWSVGSIYEQFF	TGTGCCTGGAGTGTTGGGAGTATCTATGAGCAGTTCTTC
-	TRBJ1-1	TRBD1	TRBV29-1	CSASGQGLGAFF	TGCAGCGCTTCGGGACAGGGATTAGGAGCTTTCTTT
-	TRBJ2-3	-	TRBV27	CASSLLITDTQYF	TGTGCCAGCAGTTTACTAATCACAGATACGCAGTATTTT
once	TRBJ2-7	-	TRBV27	CASSLAGADEQYF	TGTGCCAGCAGTTTAGCAGGGGCAGACGAGCAGTACTTC
-	TRBJ2-7	-	TRBV28	CASSLEVLESSYEQYF	TGTGCCAGCAGTTTAGAGGTTCTTGAGAGCTCCTACGAGCAGTACTTC
few	TRBJ1-1	-	TRBV14	CASSRQLQNTEAFF	TGTGCCAGCAGCCGACAGCTTCAGAACACTGAAGCTTTCTTT
-	TRBJ1-5	-	TRBV7-2	CASSLVGGGSNQPQHF	TGTGCCAGCAGCTTAGTAGGAGGCGGTAGCAATCAGCCCCAGCATTTT
-	TRBJ2-7	-	TRBV6-5	CASSPHGVPPYEQYF	TGTGCCAGCAGTCCCCACGGGGTCCCTCCCTACGAGCAGTACTTC
-	TRBJ1-6	-	TRBV19	CASSDLPVYRQGSPLHF	TGTGCCAGTAGCGATTTGCCTGTCTACAGGCAGGGTTCACCCCTCCACTTT
once	TRBJ1-2	-	TRBV21-1	CASSNSTPGQMSALLNYGYTF	TGTGCCAGCAGCAATTCCACGCCGGGACAGATGTCAGCACTTCTCAACTATGGCTACACCTTC
-	TRBJ2-3	TRBD1	TRBV29-1	CSVEGDRGVTDTQYF	TGCAGCGTTGAAGGGGACAGGGGGGTCACAGATACGCAGTATTTT
-	TRBJ2-5	-	TRBV6-5	CASSTSQATQYF	TGTGCCAGCAGCACGAGCCAGGCGACCCAGTACTTC
-	TRBJ1-5	-	TRBV5-6	CASSFGGWSGPQHF	TGTGCCAGCAGCTTCGGGGGGTGGTCAGGGCCCCAGCATTTT
-	TRBJ1-6	-	TRBV11-2	CASSLGAGRFYSPLHF	TGTGCCAGCAGCTTAGGGGCAGGGAGGTTTTATTCACCCCTCCACTTT
-	TRBJ2-5	TRBD2	TRBV7-6	CASSLVPSGKAAETQYF	TGTGCCAGCAGCTTAGTTCCTAGCGGGAAGGCGGCGGAGACCCAGTACTTC
-	TRBJ2-1	-	TRBV13	CASSFTRTDLYNEQFF	TGTGCCAGCAGCTTCACCCGGACAGATCTCTACAATGAGCAGTTCTTC
-	TRBJ2-5	TRBD2	TRBV7-9	CASTPGLAGVGETQYF	TGTGCCAGCACCCCGGGACTAGCGGGAGTTGGAGAGACCCAGTACTTC
-	TRBJ2-3	TRBD1	TRBV25-1	CASSESDGDRGASDTQYF	TGTGCCAGCAGTGAATCGGACGGGGACAGGGGAGCGTCAGATACGCAGTATTTT
-	TRBJ2-3	TRBD2	TRBV4-1	CASSPGLAGLLSTDTQYF	TGCGCCAGCAGCCCAGGACTAGCGGGTCTACTTAGCACAGATACGCAGTATTTT
once	TRBJ1-5	-	TRBV19	CASSILGRVPQHF	TGTGCCAGTAGTATTCTCGGCCGGGTGCCCCAGCATTTT